This T cell receptor (beta chain) derives from a study of blood T cell repertoires in COVID-19. The protocol was immunoSEQ multiplex PCR, while the TCRdb copy is restricted to in-frame clones and leaves out a portion. The repertoire has approximately 45,000 clones, around 75% of them found once; the top ten carry approximately 60%. Germline V gene sequence: CDR1 SGHRS, CDR2 YFSETQ. The J segment lost 3 bases and the V segment lost 0 bases, leaving 5 bases of the junction unmatched. This CDR3 has 15 amino acids. The source of this sequence is an elderly man with acute or convalescent COVID-19. The V call is TRBV5-1, the J call TRBJ2-7; 8 bases align to TRBD1. The sequencing input was peripheral blood. CDR3 nucleotides: TGCGCCAGCAGCTTGGGGCAGGGGGCTGTCTACGAGCAGTACTTC. Its translation: CASSLGQGAVYEQYF.